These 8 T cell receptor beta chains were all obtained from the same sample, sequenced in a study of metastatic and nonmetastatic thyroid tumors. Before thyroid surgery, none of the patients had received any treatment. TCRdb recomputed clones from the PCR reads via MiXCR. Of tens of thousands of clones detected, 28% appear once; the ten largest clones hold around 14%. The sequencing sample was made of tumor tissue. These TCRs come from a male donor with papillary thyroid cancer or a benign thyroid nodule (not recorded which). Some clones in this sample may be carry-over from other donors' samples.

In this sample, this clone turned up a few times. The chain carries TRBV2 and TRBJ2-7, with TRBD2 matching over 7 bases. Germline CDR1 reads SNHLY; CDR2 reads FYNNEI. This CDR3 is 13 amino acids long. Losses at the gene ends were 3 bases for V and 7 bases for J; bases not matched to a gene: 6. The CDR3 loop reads CASSEAPGGEQYF. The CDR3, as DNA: TGTGCCAGCAGTGAGGCCCCGGGGGGAGAGCAGTACTTC. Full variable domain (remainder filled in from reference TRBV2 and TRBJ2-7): EPEVTQTPSHQVTQMGQEVILRCVPISNHLYFYWYRQILGQKVEFLVSFYNNEISEKSEIFDDQFSVERPDGSNFTLKIRSTKLEDSAMYFCASSEAPGGEQYFGPGTRLTVT.

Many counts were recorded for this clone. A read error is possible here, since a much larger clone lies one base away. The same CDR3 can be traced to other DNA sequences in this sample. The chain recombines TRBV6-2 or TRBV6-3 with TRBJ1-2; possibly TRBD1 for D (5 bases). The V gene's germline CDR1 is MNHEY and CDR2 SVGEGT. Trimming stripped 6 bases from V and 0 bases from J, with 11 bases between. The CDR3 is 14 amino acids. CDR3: CASSPGTANYGYTF. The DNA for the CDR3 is TGTGCCAGCAGCCCCGGGACCGCTAACTATGGCTACACCTTC.

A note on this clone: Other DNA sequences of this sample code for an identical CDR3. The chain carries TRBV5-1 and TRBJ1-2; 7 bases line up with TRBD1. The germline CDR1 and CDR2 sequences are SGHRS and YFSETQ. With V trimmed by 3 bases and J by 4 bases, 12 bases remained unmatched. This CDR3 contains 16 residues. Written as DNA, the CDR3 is TGCGCCAGCAGCTCGATTACAGGGGAGGGAAGCTATGGCTACACCTTC. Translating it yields CASSSITGEGSYGYTF.

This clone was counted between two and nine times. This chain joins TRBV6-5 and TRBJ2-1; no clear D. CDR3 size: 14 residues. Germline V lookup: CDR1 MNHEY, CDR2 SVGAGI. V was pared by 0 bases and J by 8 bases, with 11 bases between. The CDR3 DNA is TGTGCCAGCAGTTACTCAGTGGGTGGCGATGAGCAGTTCTTC. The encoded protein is CASSYSVGGDEQFF.

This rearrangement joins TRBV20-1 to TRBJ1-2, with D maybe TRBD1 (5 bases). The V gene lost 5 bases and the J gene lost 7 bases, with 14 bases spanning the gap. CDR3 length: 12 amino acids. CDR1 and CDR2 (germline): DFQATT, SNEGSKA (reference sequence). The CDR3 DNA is TGCAGTGCTCGGGGGGGAATGGCTGGCTACACCTTC. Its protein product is CSARGGMAGYTF.

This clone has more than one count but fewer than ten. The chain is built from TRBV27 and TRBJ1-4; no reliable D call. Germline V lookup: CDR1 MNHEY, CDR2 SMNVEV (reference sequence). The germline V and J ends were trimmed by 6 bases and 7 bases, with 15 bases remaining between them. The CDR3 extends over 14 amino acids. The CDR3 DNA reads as TGTGCCAGCAGGGCCGAAGCCATGGGTGAAAAACTGTTTTTT. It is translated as CASRAEAMGEKLFF.

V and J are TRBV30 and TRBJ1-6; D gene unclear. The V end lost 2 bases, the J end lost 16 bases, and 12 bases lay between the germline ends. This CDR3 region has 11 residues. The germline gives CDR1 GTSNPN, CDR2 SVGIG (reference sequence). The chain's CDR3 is CAWSPPVRLHF. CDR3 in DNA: TGTGCCTGGAGTCCACCGGTCAGGCTCCACTTT.

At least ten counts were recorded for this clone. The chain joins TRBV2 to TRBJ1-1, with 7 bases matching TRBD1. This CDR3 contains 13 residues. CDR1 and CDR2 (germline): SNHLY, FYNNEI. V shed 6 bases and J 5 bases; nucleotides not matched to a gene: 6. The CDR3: CASRTGWGTEAFF. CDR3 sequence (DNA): TGTGCCAGCAGGACAGGGTGGGGAACTGAAGCTTTCTTT.